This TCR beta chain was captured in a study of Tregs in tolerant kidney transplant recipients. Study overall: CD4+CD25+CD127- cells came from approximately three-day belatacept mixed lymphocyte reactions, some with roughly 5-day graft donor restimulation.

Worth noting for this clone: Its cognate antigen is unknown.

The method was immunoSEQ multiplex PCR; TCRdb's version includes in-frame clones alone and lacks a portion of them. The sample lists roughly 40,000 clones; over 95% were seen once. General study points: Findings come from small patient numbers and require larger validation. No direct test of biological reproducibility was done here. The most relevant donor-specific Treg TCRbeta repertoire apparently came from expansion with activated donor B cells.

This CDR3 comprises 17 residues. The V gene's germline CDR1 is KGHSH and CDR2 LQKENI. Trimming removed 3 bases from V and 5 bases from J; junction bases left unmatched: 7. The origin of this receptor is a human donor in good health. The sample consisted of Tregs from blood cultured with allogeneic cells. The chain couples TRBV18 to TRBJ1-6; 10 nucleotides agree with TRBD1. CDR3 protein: CASSPATGGSNNSPLHF. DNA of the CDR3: TGTGCCAGCTCACCGGCGACAGGGGGCTCTAATAATTCACCCCTCCACTTT.